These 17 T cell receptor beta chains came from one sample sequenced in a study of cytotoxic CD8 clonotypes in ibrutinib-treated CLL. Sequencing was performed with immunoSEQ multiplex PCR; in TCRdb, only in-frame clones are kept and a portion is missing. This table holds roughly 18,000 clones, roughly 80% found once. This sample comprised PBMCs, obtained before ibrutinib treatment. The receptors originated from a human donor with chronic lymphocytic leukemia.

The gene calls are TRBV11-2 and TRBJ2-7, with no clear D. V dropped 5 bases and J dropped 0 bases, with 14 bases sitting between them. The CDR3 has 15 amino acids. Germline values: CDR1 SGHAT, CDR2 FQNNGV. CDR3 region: CASSPQTGSSYEQYF. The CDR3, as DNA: TGTGCCAGCAGCCCCCAGACCGGTAGCTCCTACGAGCAGTACTTC. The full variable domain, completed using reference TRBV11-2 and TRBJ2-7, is EAGVAQSPRYKIIEKRQSVAFWCNPISGHATLYWYQQILGQGPKLLIQFQNNGVVDDSQLPKDRFSAERLKGVDSTLKIQPAKLEDSAVYLCASSPQTGSSYEQYFGPGTRLTVT.

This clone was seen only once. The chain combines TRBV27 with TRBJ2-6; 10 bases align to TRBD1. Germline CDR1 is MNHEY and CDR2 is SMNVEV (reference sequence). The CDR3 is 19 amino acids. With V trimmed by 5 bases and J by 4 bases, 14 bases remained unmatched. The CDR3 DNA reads TGTGCCAGCAGTCGCTACGCGGGACAGGGGATCGAAGGGGCCAACGTCCTGACTTTC. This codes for CASSRYAGQGIEGANVLTF.

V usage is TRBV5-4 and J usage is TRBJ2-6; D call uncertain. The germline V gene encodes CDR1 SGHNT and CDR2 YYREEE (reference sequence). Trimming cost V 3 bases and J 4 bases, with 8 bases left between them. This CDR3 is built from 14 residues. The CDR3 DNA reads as TGTGCCAGCAGCTCCGCGGTCGGGGCCAACGTCCTGACTTTC. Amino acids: CASSSAVGANVLTF. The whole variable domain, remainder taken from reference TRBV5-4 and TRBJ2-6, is ETGVTQSPTHLIKTRGQQVTLRCSSQSGHNTVSWYQQALGQGPQFIFQYYREEENGRGNFPPRFSGLQFPNYSSELNVNALELDDSALYLCASSSAVGANVLTFGAGSRLTVL.

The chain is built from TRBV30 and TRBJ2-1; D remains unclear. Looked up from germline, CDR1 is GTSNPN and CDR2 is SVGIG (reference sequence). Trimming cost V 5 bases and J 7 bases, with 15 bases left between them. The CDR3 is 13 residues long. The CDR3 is CAWDRSYPNEQFF. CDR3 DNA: TGTGCCTGGGACCGGTCCTACCCGAATGAGCAGTTCTTC.

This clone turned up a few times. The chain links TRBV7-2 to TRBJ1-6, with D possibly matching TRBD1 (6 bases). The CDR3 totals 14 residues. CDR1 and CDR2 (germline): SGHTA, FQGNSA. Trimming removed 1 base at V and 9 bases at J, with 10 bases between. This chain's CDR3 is CASSLVGGGSPLHF. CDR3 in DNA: TGTGCCAGCAGCTTAGTGGGGGGCGGTTCACCCCTCCACTTT.

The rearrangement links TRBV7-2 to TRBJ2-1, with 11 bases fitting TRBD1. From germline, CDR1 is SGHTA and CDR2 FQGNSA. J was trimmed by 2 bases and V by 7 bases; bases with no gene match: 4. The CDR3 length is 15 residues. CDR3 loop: CASTGGQGAYNEQFF. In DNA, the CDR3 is TGTGCCAGCACCGGGGGACAGGGGGCCTACAATGAGCAGTTCTTC.

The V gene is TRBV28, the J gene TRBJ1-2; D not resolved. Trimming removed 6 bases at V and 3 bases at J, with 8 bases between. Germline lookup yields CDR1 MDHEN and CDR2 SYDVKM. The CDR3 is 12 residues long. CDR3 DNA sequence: TGTGCCAGCAGCCCGGTGGACTATGGCTACACCTTC. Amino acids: CASSPVDYGYTF.

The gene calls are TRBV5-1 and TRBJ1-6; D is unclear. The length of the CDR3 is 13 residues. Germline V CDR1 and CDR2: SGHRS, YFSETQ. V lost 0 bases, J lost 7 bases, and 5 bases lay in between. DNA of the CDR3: TGCGCCAGCAGCTTGGAGGACAATTCACCCCTCCACTTT. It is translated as CASSLEDNSPLHF.

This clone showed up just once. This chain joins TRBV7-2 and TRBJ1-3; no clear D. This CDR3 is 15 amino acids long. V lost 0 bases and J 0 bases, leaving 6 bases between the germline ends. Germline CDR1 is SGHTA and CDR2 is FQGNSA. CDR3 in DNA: TGTGCCAGCAGCTTAGCGCTGAGCTCTGGAAACACCATATATTTT. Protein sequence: CASSLALSSGNTIYF.

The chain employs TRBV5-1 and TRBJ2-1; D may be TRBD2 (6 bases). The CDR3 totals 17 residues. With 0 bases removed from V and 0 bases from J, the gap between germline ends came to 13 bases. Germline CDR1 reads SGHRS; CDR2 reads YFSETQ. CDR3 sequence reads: CASSLAGGTSSYNEQFF. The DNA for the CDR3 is TGCGCCAGCAGCTTGGCCGGCGGGACGAGCTCCTACAATGAGCAGTTCTTC.

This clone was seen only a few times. This chain's CDR3 is CASSREGAQRQETQYF. CDR3 in DNA: TGTGCCAGCAGCCGTGAGGGGGCGCAACGACAAGAGACCCAGTACTTC. The chain carries TRBV4-2 and TRBJ2-5; 7 nucleotides agree with TRBD1. Germline values: CDR1 LGHNA, CDR2 YNFKEQ. This CDR3 region has 16 residues. V dropped 4 bases and J dropped 2; count of bases not matched to a gene: 10.

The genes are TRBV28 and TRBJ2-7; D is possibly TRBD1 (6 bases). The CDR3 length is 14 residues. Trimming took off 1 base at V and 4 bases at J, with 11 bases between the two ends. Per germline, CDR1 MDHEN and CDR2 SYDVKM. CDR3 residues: CASSLSGVGYEQYF. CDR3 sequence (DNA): TGTGCCAGCAGTTTATCAGGGGTCGGGTACGAGCAGTACTTC.

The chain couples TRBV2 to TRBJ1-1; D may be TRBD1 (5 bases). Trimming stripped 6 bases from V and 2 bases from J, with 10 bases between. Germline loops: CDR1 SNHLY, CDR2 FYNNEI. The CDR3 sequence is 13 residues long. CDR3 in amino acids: CASRGELNTEAFF. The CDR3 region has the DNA TGTGCCAGCAGGGGGGAACTTAACACTGAAGCTTTCTTT. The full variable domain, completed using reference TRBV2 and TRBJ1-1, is EPEVTQTPSHQVTQMGQEVILRCVPISNHLYFYWYRQILGQKVEFLVSFYNNEISEKSEIFDDQFSVERPDGSNFTLKIRSTKLEDSAMYFCASRGELNTEAFFGQGTRLTVV.

CDR3 bases: TGTGCCATCACCGCGGGGGCGAACACCGGGGAGCTGTTTTTT. Its protein is CAITAGANTGELFF. V and J are TRBV10-3 and TRBJ2-2, with 7 bases identical to TRBD2. The CDR3 runs 14 residues. Germline trimming cut 7 bases from V and 0 bases from J; bases unmatched to any gene: 2. Germline-derived CDR1 and CDR2 are ENHRY and SYGVKD.

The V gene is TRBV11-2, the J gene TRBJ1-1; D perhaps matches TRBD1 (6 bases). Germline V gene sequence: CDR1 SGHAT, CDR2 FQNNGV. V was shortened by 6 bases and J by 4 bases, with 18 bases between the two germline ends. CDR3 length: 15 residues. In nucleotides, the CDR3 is TGTGCCAGCAGTCGCCAAGCGGACAGCGCCACTGAAGCTTTCTTT. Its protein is CASSRQADSATEAFF.

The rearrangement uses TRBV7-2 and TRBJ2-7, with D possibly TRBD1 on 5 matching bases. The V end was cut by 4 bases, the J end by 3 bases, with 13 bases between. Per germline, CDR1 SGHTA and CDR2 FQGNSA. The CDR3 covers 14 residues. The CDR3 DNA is TGTGCCAGCAGCTCTCGGCCAGGGTACTACGAGCAGTACTTC. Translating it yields CASSSRPGYYEQYF.

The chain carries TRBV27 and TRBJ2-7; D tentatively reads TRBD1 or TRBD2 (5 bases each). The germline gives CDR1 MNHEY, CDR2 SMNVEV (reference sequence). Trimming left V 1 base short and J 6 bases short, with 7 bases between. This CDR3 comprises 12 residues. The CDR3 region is CASSLFGGEQYF. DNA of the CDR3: TGTGCCAGCAGTTTATTTGGGGGCGAGCAGTACTTC.